These T cell receptor beta chains were read from a single sample in a study of OX40 agonist ivuxolimab in advanced cancers. Profiling relied on immunoSEQ multiplex PCR, and the TCRdb table lists in-frame clones only, not all of them. The sample carries tens of thousands of clones, over 80% recorded once. Sequencing was performed on CD4+ or CD8+ T cells sorted from blood, taken in a trial of the OX40 agonist ivuxolimab. These receptors originate from an adult with an advanced solid tumor such as melanoma, head and neck, liver or kidney cancer. The CDR3 runs from the conserved cysteine through the conserved F or W. Each record gives: clone size, V gene, CDR3 protein. Part of the rows lack a size; the others show once, few, many or a class for expanded clones.

>.|TRBV27
CASSFIGGGGPYEQYF
>.|TRBV7-9
CASSPLDRGNEQYF
>.|TRBV9
CASSQNGVGYTF
>once|TRBV4-1
CASSHSTGLFF
>.|TRBV5-1
CASRRLGRGGAGVEFYYEQYF
>.|TRBV27
CASSFHQGMNTEAFF
>once|TRBV7-9
CASSLAPPNTEAFF
>.|TRBV27
CASSLFGNLAGRTDTQYF
>.|TRBV19
CASRWGALNNEQFF
>.|TRBV27
CASSLIGSNQPQHF
>.|TRBV4-1
CASSQGRGPETQYF
>.|TRBV5-4
CASSWQTEAFF
>.|TRBV27
CASSLDGRGNEKLFF
>.|TRBV13
CASSTGRNQPQHF
>.|TRBV19
CASSMGGPPYNEQFF
>.|TRBV28
CASSLSFGVPTGVEKLFF
>.|TRBV7-3
CASSLNLLSEAFF
>.|TRBV4-1
CASSPLGGRTGELFF
>.|TRBV7-9
CASSQDNNQPQHF
>.|TRBV7-8
CASSPDRRTGYEKLFF